This T cell receptor (beta chain) appears in the sequencing data of a study of beta chain features in type 1 diabetes. Overall study: Across the samples, 107,917,701 sorted cells were examined in total. Study-level results: When Type 1 diabetes patients were examined, their TCRB CDR3s proved moderately but significantly shorter in all four CD4+ subsets. Compared with healthy donors, patients appeared to share more similar naive, central memory and regulatory TCRB repertoires. A potential PCR bias toward shorter templates would be equal in patient and control samples.

CDR1 is SGHAT, CDR2 FQNNGV, per germline. V trimming: 6 bases; J trimming: 0 bases; junction bases outside the gene matches: 5. This CDR3 region has 16 residues. This clone turned up a few times. Its antigen remains unidentified. Reverse transcription of all isolated RNA meant that expressed TCRB transcripts were sequenced. TCRdb's copy holds only in-frame clones and misses some; the assay was immunoSEQ multiplex PCR. The sample has around 710,000 clones, approximately 13% seen once; the top ten hold 0.095% to 0.15%. The J gene is TRBJ2-6, the V gene TRBV11-2; 7 nucleotides align to TRBD1. The clonotype originates from a man aged 25 to 40 with type 1 diabetes. Material for sequencing was naive CD4+ T cells from blood. CDR3 DNA sequence: TGTGCCAGCAGTCCACAGGGGAACTCTGGGGCCAACGTCCTGACTTTC. It translates to CASSPQGNSGANVLTF.